Following are 17 T cell receptor beta chains from one sample sequenced in a study of shared clonotypes between healthy human individuals. Profiling relied on immunoSEQ multiplex PCR, and the TCRdb table lists in-frame clones only, not all of them. The table shows 2.3 million or so clones, with 93% occurring only once. Sequencing was carried out using naive CD4+ T cells from PBMCs. This sample's subset: CD45RA+ positively selected. These receptors originate from a man aged 18 to 29 in good health. Some clones in this sample may be carry-over from other donors' samples.

The rearrangement links TRBV28 to TRBJ2-3; D gene uncertain. Germline V gene sequence: CDR1 MDHEN, CDR2 SYDVKM. V lost 8 bases and J lost 1, with 19 bases in between. The CDR3 sequence is 16 residues long. In DNA, the CDR3 is TGTGCCAGCCTCGAAACGGTGCTCCGTGGCACAGATACGCAGTATTTT. Its translation is CASLETVLRGTDTQYF.

The genes are TRBV19 and TRBJ2-1; 9 positions match TRBD2. The CDR3 is 16 residues long. Trimming at V came to 2 bases and at J to 2 bases, leaving 4 bases not matched to a gene. Germline V gene lookup returns CDR1 LNHDA and CDR2 SQIVND (reference sequence). The CDR3 nucleotides are TGTGCCAGTAGTATATGGGGGACTAGCACCTACAATGAGCAGTTCTTC. Protein sequence: CASSIWGTSTYNEQFF. Full variable domain (outside the CDR3, taken from reference TRBV19 and TRBJ2-1): DGGITQSPKYLFRKEGQNVTLSCEQNLNHDAMYWYRQDPGQGLRLIYYSQIVNDFQKGDIAEGYSVSREKKESFPLTVTSAQKNPTAFYLCASSIWGTSTYNEQFFGPGTRLTVL.

CDR3 DNA: TGTGCCAGCACCCTGGGTGGGCAGGATTACAATGAGCAGTTCTTC. It codes for CASTLGGQDYNEQFF. The chain is built from TRBV28 and TRBJ2-1, with D unresolved. The CDR3 has 15 residues. V shed 7 bases and J shed 4 bases, with 17 bases lying between them. Germline V CDR1 and CDR2: MDHEN, SYDVKM.

V and J are TRBV7-2 and TRBJ1-3; D is perhaps TRBD1 (5 bases). V was clipped by 4 bases and J by 4 bases, with 11 bases between them. This CDR3 contains 14 residues. Per germline, CDR1 SGHTA and CDR2 FQGNSA. CDR3 coding DNA: TGTGCCAGCAGCTCCGGGGCGCTCGGAAACACCATATATTTT. Protein sequence: CASSSGALGNTIYF.

V gene TRBV2 combines with J gene TRBJ1-5; D remains ambiguous. Trimming took off 7 bases at V and 7 bases at J, with 14 bases between the two ends. This CDR3 is built from 13 residues. The germline gives CDR1 SNHLY, CDR2 FYNNEI. The CDR3 DNA follows: TGTGCCAGCAACGGAGTGGGAGACCAGCCCCAGCATTTT. As protein: CASNGVGDQPQHF.

Here the CDR3 DNA reads TGTGCCAGTAGTATTACCGGGACAGGGGGAGTTCAGCCCCAGCATTTT. Translation gives CASSITGTGGVQPQHF. The chain employs TRBV19 and TRBJ1-5, with 11 bases fitting TRBD1. The junction had 7 bases not matched to a gene; V was cut back by 3 bases and J by 6 bases. The CDR3 length is 16 residues. CDR1 and CDR2 from the germline V gene are LNHDA and SQIVND (reference sequence).

This chain connects TRBV13 to TRBJ2-1, with 10 bases that match TRBD1. Germline V gene data show CDR1 as PRHDT and CDR2 as FYEKMQ (reference sequence). The CDR3 spans 16 residues. Losses at the gene ends were 5 bases for V and 6 bases for J; bases not matched to a gene: 10. The CDR3 reads CASSKIDRGRVNEQFF. Written as DNA, the CDR3 is TGTGCCAGCAGCAAAATTGACAGGGGGCGCGTCAATGAGCAGTTCTTC.

V gene TRBV7-2 combines with J gene TRBJ1-1; TRBD1 matches 9 bases. V lost 5 bases to trimming and J lost 3 bases; unmatched junction nucleotides: 13. The CDR3 runs 17 residues. Germline CDR1 SGHTA, CDR2 FQGNSA. CDR3 loop: CASSRRRTGVKDTEAFF. As DNA, the CDR3 is TGTGCCAGCAGCAGGAGGAGGACAGGGGTCAAGGACACTGAAGCTTTCTTT. Together with reference TRBV7-2 and TRBJ1-1, the CDR3 gives the full variable domain: GAGVSQSPSNKVTEKGKDVELRCDPISGHTALYWYRQSLGQGLEFLIYFQGNSAPDKSGLPSDRFSAERTGGSVSTLTIQRTQQEDSAVYLCASSRRRTGVKDTEAFFGQGTRLTVV.

The CDR3 DNA reads as TGTGCCAGCAGCCCCAGACTAGCGGAAGAGACCCAGTACTTC. Protein product: CASSPRLAEETQYF. The chain has TRBV9 and TRBJ2-5; 9 bases map to TRBD2. Germline V gives CDR1 SGDLS, CDR2 YYNGEE. V trimming: 4 bases; J trimming: 3 bases; junction bases outside the gene matches: 4. The CDR3 covers 14 residues.

V and J are TRBV5-1 and TRBJ2-7, with unresolved D. The V end was cut by 0 bases, the J end by 6 bases, with 16 bases between. The CDR3 is made up of 15 amino acids. Germline V lookup: CDR1 SGHRS, CDR2 YFSETQ. The CDR3 reads CASSLDPETFGEQYF. The CDR3 bases are TGCGCCAGCAGCTTGGATCCGGAAACTTTTGGCGAGCAGTACTTC.

This clone was seen only once. V usage is TRBV19 and J usage is TRBJ1-1, with a tentative D call TRBD1 (5 bases). V lost 4 bases to trimming and J lost 3 bases, with 15 bases between them. The CDR3 has 15 residues. Germline V gene sequence: CDR1 LNHDA, CDR2 SQIVND (reference sequence). The CDR3 region is CASSTPGAQDTEAFF. As DNA, the CDR3 is TGTGCCAGTAGTACGCCCGGGGCCCAGGACACTGAAGCTTTCTTT.

This rearrangement joins TRBV2 to TRBJ2-1, with D tentatively TRBD1 or TRBD2 (5 bases each). From germline, CDR1 is SNHLY and CDR2 FYNNEI. V was clipped by 10 bases and J by 2 bases, with 18 bases between them. The CDR3 length is 15 residues. The CDR3 nucleotides are TGTGCCACCATAGGGGACCGTTTAACCTACAATGAGCAGTTCTTC. Its protein is CATIGDRLTYNEQFF. Looking up the rest from reference TRBV2 and TRBJ2-1 gives the full variable domain: EPEVTQTPSHQVTQMGQEVILRCVPISNHLYFYWYRQILGQKVEFLVSFYNNEISEKSEIFDDQFSVERPDGSNFTLKIRSTKLEDSAMYFCATIGDRLTYNEQFFGPGTRLTVL.

The V gene is TRBV4-1, the J gene TRBJ2-1; TRBD2 matches 9 bases. This CDR3 spans 17 amino acids. Germline CDR1 reads MGHRA; CDR2 reads YSYEKL. After removal of 1 base from V and 2 bases from J, the junction contained 6 bases not matched to a gene. CDR3 residues: CASSQGRGGRAYNEQFF. As DNA, the CDR3 is TGCGCCAGCAGCCAAGGCAGGGGCGGGAGGGCCTACAATGAGCAGTTCTTC.

The chain is built from TRBV5-1 and TRBJ2-7, with D possibly called TRBD1 or TRBD2 (5 bases each). The V end lost 0 bases, the J end lost 6 bases, and 16 bases lay between the germline ends. This CDR3 spans 15 amino acids. The V gene's germline CDR1 is SGHRS and CDR2 YFSETQ. The CDR3 coding sequence is TGCGCCAGCAGCTTGGAGGGCCGGGACGAACGCGAGCAGTACTTC. It is translated as CASSLEGRDEREQYF.

This chain connects TRBV7-3 to TRBJ2-5; perhaps TRBD2 as D (6 bases). V gave up 4 bases and J gave up 2 bases, with 20 bases separating them. Germline assignment: CDR1 SGHTA and CDR2 FQGTGA. This CDR3 is 17 amino acids long. CDR3 loop: CASSSLTGGPIQETQYF. In nucleotides, the CDR3 is TGTGCCAGCAGCTCTCTGACCGGAGGGCCCATTCAAGAGACCCAGTACTTC.

This chain joins TRBV9 and TRBJ2-1; D tentatively reads TRBD1 or TRBD2 (5 bases each). V shed 1 base and J shed 4 bases, with 18 bases lying between them. Looked up from germline, CDR1 is SGDLS and CDR2 is YYNGEE. The CDR3 length is 17 residues. In DNA, the CDR3 is TGTGCCAGCAGCGTATTAGGGGAGACCCCCCCTTACAATGAGCAGTTCTTC. It codes for CASSVLGETPPYNEQFF.

The V call is TRBV2, the J call TRBJ2-2, with D possibly being TRBD1 (6 bases). The germline V and J ends were trimmed by 4 bases and 6 bases, with 12 bases remaining between them. The CDR3 length is 14 residues. Looked up from germline, CDR1 is SNHLY and CDR2 is FYNNEI. The CDR3 reads CASSGVEGAGELFF. CDR3 coding DNA: TGTGCCAGCAGTGGGGTAGAGGGGGCCGGGGAGCTGTTTTTT.